Listed here is a single TCR beta chain. The data were obtained in a study of blood T cell repertoires in COVID-19. The wider study: Spain, Italy and the United States supplied samples that represented acute and convalescent COVID-19. Sources were T cells, B-cell-depleted T cells, or PBMCs; the material itself was cDNA or gDNA.

In the original workflow: Amplification of reference gene primers was used by the study to estimate nucleated cell counts. Produced via immunoSEQ multiplex PCR; TCRdb's table is partial and in-frame only. D and trimming were read from the DNA, whereas the V and J calls and clone size are those reported in that table. The sample holds around 230,000 clones, approximately 81% seen once. This CDR3 is built from 14 residues. CDR1 SEHNR and CDR2 FQNEAQ come from the germline V gene (reference sequence). V shed 3 bases, J shed 8 bases, and the junction held 5 bases outside the gene matches. Source material: peripheral blood. This TCR came from a woman at least 80 years old with acute or convalescent COVID-19. The rearrangement links TRBV7-9 to TRBJ1-4; TRBD1 matches 8 bases. CDR3 coding DNA: TGTGCCAGCAGCTTGGGACAGGACGGGGAAAAACTGTTTTTT. Translation: CASSLGQDGEKLFF.